A selection of T cell receptor beta chains follows, all from one sample in a study of early T cells in non-severe SARS-CoV-2 infection. TCRdb recomputed calls from the 5' RACE reads with MiXCR, one row per CDR3 protein. Among some 80,000 distinct CDR3 sequences, about 9.4% were seen once, and the ten largest hold 7% to 9%. The sample was whole blood, taken at baseline. The receptors derive from an adult who was a healthcare worker with PCR-confirmed SARS-CoV-2 infection or an uninfected control (not recorded which). Each CDR3 is given with its conserved first and last residue. D genes are given only for firm matches. Clone size is shown for a subset of rows, as once, few, many or a class of expanded clone.

V,size,D,J,CDR3,DNA
TRBV12-3/TRBV12-4,many,TRBD2,TRBJ2-1,CASSAGLAGGLNEQFF,TGTGCCAGCAGTGCAGGACTAGCGGGAGGTCTCAATGAGCAGTTCTTC
TRBV7-2,-,-,TRBJ2-7,CASSLKGIYEQYF,TGTGCCAGCAGCTTAAAGGGGATCTACGAGCAGTACTTC
TRBV7-2,-,TRBD1,TRBJ1-1,CASSRRTGANTEAFF,TGTGCCAGCAGCCGCAGGACAGGGGCGAACACTGAAGCTTTCTTT
TRBV12-3/TRBV12-4,many,-,TRBJ1-5,CASSFAANQPQHF,TGTGCCAGCAGTTTCGCGGCCAATCAGCCCCAGCATTTT
TRBV5-4,-,-,TRBJ2-7,CASSLYSSYEQYF,TGTGCCAGCAGCTTGTACAGCTCCTACGAGCAGTACTTC
TRBV28,many,-,TRBJ2-4,CASRAENIQYF,TGTGCCAGCAGAGCGGAAAACATTCAGTACTTC
TRBV7-3,-,TRBD1,TRBJ2-5,CASSPRTGTRETQYF,TGTGCCAGCAGCCCTCGGACAGGGACGAGGGAGACCCAGTACTTC
TRBV6-6,-,TRBD2,TRBJ2-1,CASSGLLAGGPDEQFF,TGTGCCAGCAGTGGACTACTAGCGGGAGGGCCCGATGAGCAGTTCTTC
TRBV30,many,TRBD1,TRBJ1-3,CAWSEGQSTNTIYF,TGTGCCTGGAGTGAGGGACAGTCAACAAACACCATATATTTT
TRBV6-6,-,-,TRBJ1-2,CASSQMTYGYTF,TGTGCCAGCAGCCAGATGACCTATGGCTACACCTTC
TRBV28,few,TRBD1,TRBJ1-1,CASKTGGYTEAFF,TGTGCCAGCAAGACAGGGGGCTACACTGAAGCTTTCTTT
TRBV28,-,TRBD1,TRBJ2-7,CASSLYPDRGGEQYF,TGTGCCAGCAGTTTGTATCCGGACAGGGGGGGCGAGCAGTACTTC
TRBV28,few,-,TRBJ1-3,CASSPSSRVRNTIYF,TGTGCCAGCAGTCCCTCCTCCAGGGTGAGAAACACCATATATTTT
TRBV9,-,TRBD1,TRBJ2-7,CASSINRGGYEQYF,TGTGCCAGCAGCATAAACAGGGGTGGCTACGAGCAGTACTTC
TRBV20-1,many,TRBD1,TRBJ1-2,CSARVPGQANYGYTF,TGCAGTGCTAGGGTCCCGGGACAGGCCAACTATGGCTACACCTTC
TRBV7-2,-,-,TRBJ2-7,CASSPGLSVGKQYF,TGTGCCAGCAGCCCGGGACTGTCGGTGGGTAAGCAGTACTTC